This TCR beta chain was retrieved from a study of cytomegalovirus exposure and HLA in healthy donors. Notes on the study in general: TCR sequences were mostly rare, though some public TCRs occurred in many donors. A missense variant in DCLRE1C was later tied to TCR beta V- and J-gene trimming. A reported reduction in N-insertions relative to the approximately 600-donor mean was seen in an Asian-associated ancestry cluster in a later analysis.

It was with 60 Vbeta and 13 Jbeta primers that the PCR ran. Some clones are missing from TCRdb's copy, which holds only in-frame ones; the method was immunoSEQ multiplex PCR. Of about 140,000 clones in the sample, approximately 80% are singletons; the top ten hold approximately 2.5%. Details on this clone: The antigen is not known.

Sequenced: PBMCs. This sequence was found in a man aged 50 to 59 in good health and CMV-seronegative.

Here the CDR3 DNA reads TGCGCCAGCAGCTTAAGTACAGGGAGCTCTGGAAACACCATATATTTT. It is translated as CASSLSTGSSGNTIYF. The chain joins TRBV5-1 to TRBJ1-3; D possibly corresponds to TRBD1 (6 bases). This CDR3 contains 16 residues. V shed 2 bases and J shed 0 bases, with 12 bases lying between them. Looked up from germline, CDR1 is SGHRS and CDR2 is YFSETQ.